Listed below are T cell receptor beta chains from one sample, sequenced in a study of cytomegalovirus exposure and HLA in healthy donors. The table came from immunoSEQ multiplex PCR; TCRdb's copy has only in-frame clones and leaves some out. The sample gives 140,000 to 150,000 clones, about four fifths of which show up once; roughly 4.5% is in the top ten. The sample taken for sequencing was PBMCs. The source is a man aged 35 to 55 in good health and CMV-seronegative. Each CDR3 is given with its conserved first and last residue. Fields, in order: J gene, D gene, clone size, CDR3 length, V gene, CDR3 DNA, CDR3 protein. The D gene is left open where the match is weak. Size values are once, few and many counts, or a class for expanded clones, and some rows have none.

J gene: TRBJ1-4
D gene: NA
clone size: NA
CDR3 length: 13
V gene: TRBV9
CDR3 DNA: TGTGCCAGCAGCGTAGGCCAGGATGAAAAACTGTTTTTT
CDR3 protein: CASSVGQDEKLFF

J gene: TRBJ1-3
D gene: TRBD1
clone size: few
CDR3 length: 15
V gene: TRBV7-9
CDR3 DNA: TGTGCCAGCAGCCGGGACAGGGTCGGAGGAAACACCATATATTTT
CDR3 protein: CASSRDRVGGNTIYF

J gene: TRBJ2-3
D gene: TRBD2
clone size: NA
CDR3 length: 16
V gene: TRBV7-8
CDR3 DNA: TGTGCCAGCAGACCCACTATCGGTGCTAGCGGGGGTACGCAGTATTTT
CDR3 protein: CASRPTIGASGGTQYF

J gene: TRBJ1-1
D gene: NA
clone size: NA
CDR3 length: 13
V gene: TRBV6-5
CDR3 DNA: TGTGCCAGCAGCCGAACAGGGAACACTGAAGCTTTCTTT
CDR3 protein: CASSRTGNTEAFF

J gene: TRBJ2-7
D gene: TRBD1
clone size: NA
CDR3 length: 13
V gene: TRBV15
CDR3 DNA: TGTGCCACCAGCATCACAGGGGTGGGCGAGCAGTACTTC
CDR3 protein: CATSITGVGEQYF

J gene: TRBJ2-5
D gene: NA
clone size: NA
CDR3 length: 14
V gene: TRBV2
CDR3 DNA: TGTGCCAGCAGTGGGGGACTCCCCCTGGAGACCCAGTACTTC
CDR3 protein: CASSGGLPLETQYF

J gene: TRBJ1-3
D gene: TRBD1
clone size: NA
CDR3 length: 17
V gene: TRBV7-8
CDR3 DNA: TGTGCCAGCAGCTTAGGGGGACAGGGGGCTTCTGGAAACACCATATATTTT
CDR3 protein: CASSLGGQGASGNTIYF

J gene: TRBJ2-3
D gene: NA
clone size: NA
CDR3 length: 16
V gene: TRBV5-1
CDR3 DNA: TGCGCCAGCAGCTTACCCTTAGGAGGGGGCACAGATACGCAGTATTTT
CDR3 protein: CASSLPLGGGTDTQYF

J gene: TRBJ2-5
D gene: TRBD2
clone size: NA
CDR3 length: 15
V gene: TRBV5-4
CDR3 DNA: TGTGCCAGCAGCTTGAGCGGGGATCCCCCCCGGTCCCAGTACTTC
CDR3 protein: CASSLSGDPPRSQYF

J gene: TRBJ1-6
D gene: NA
clone size: NA
CDR3 length: 15
V gene: TRBV7-8
CDR3 DNA: TGTGCCAGCAGCTTAGCGGGAGGTGGGAATTCACCCCTCCACTTT
CDR3 protein: CASSLAGGGNSPLHF

J gene: TRBJ1-1
D gene: NA
clone size: NA
CDR3 length: 16
V gene: TRBV7-9
CDR3 DNA: TGTGCCAGCAGCGGGAAGGCGGGCAGACTTAACACTGAAGCTTTCTTT
CDR3 protein: CASSGKAGRLNTEAFF

J gene: TRBJ1-3
D gene: TRBD1
clone size: few
CDR3 length: 16
V gene: TRBV18
CDR3 DNA: TGTGCCAGCTCATCGGACAGGGGGTCCTCTGGAAACACCATATATTTT
CDR3 protein: CASSSDRGSSGNTIYF

J gene: TRBJ2-3
D gene: NA
clone size: NA
CDR3 length: 14
V gene: TRBV7-9
CDR3 DNA: TGTGCCAGCAGCAGACAGTCTAGCACAGATACGCAGTATTTT
CDR3 protein: CASSRQSSTDTQYF

J gene: TRBJ2-5
D gene: TRBD1
clone size: NA
CDR3 length: 15
V gene: TRBV18
CDR3 DNA: TGTGCCAGCTCATCGTCGGGACAGGGAAAGGTAGAGCAGTACTTC
CDR3 protein: CASSSSGQGKVEQYF

J gene: TRBJ2-7
D gene: TRBD1
clone size: NA
CDR3 length: 12
V gene: TRBV10-1
CDR3 DNA: TGCGCCACCTCGGACAGGGGGTACGAGCAGTACTTC
CDR3 protein: CATSDRGYEQYF

J gene: TRBJ2-1
D gene: TRBD2
clone size: NA
CDR3 length: 15
V gene: TRBV6-5
CDR3 DNA: TGTGCCAGCAGTTACGAGGGACTAGCGGGGGGGCGCCAGTTCTTC
CDR3 protein: CASSYEGLAGGRQFF

J gene: TRBJ2-1
D gene: NA
clone size: once
CDR3 length: 15
V gene: TRBV6-1
CDR3 DNA: TGTGCCAGCGCCAGGCCCGTGAGCTCCTACAATGAGCAGTTCTTC
CDR3 protein: CASARPVSSYNEQFF

J gene: TRBJ1-5
D gene: NA
clone size: NA
CDR3 length: 16
V gene: TRBV28
CDR3 DNA: TGTGCCAGCAGTTTTGAGACAGTCTATAGCAATCAGCCCCAGCATTTT
CDR3 protein: CASSFETVYSNQPQHF

J gene: TRBJ2-7
D gene: NA
clone size: NA
CDR3 length: 15
V gene: TRBV5-1
CDR3 DNA: TGCGCCAGCAGCTTGTCAAGGGGACTTGTTTACGAGCAGTACTTC
CDR3 protein: CASSLSRGLVYEQYF

J gene: TRBJ2-7
D gene: NA
clone size: NA
CDR3 length: 12
V gene: TRBV29-1
CDR3 DNA: TGCAGCGTTGAGGTCGGAGTTTACGAGCAGTACTTC
CDR3 protein: CSVEVGVYEQYF

J gene: TRBJ2-2
D gene: NA
clone size: NA
CDR3 length: 15
V gene: TRBV5-1
CDR3 DNA: TGCGCCAGCAGCTTGGACAGGGCGGGCACCGGGGAGCTGTTTTTT
CDR3 protein: CASSLDRAGTGELFF

J gene: TRBJ1-1
D gene: NA
clone size: once
CDR3 length: 11
V gene: TRBV20-1
CDR3 DNA: TGCTCAGCGCGGAAGAACACTGAAGCTTTCTTT
CDR3 protein: CSARKNTEAFF